Listed here are 19 T cell receptor beta chains from one sample, sequenced in a study of cytomegalovirus exposure and HLA in healthy donors. Primers: 60 Vbeta forward and 13 Jbeta reverse. Repertoires were generated with immunoSEQ multiplex PCR, while TCRdb's copy carries only in-frame clones and drops some. The sample shows about 150,000 clones, about four fifths of them seen only once. The sample taken for sequencing was PBMCs. These receptors came from a human donor in good health.

V usage is TRBV15 and J usage is TRBJ2-7, with 9 bases fitting TRBD2. The V gene end was trimmed by 0 bases and the J gene end by 1 base; junction bases not matched to a gene: 7. The CDR3 loop spans 17 amino acids. Per germline, CDR1 LNHNV and CDR2 YYDKDF (reference sequence). CDR3 sequence reads: CATSRDWAAGGSYEQYF. As DNA, the CDR3 is TGTGCCACCAGCAGAGATTGGGCAGCGGGGGGATCCTACGAGCAGTACTTC.

V usage is TRBV5-1 and J usage is TRBJ2-3; no clear D gene. The length of the CDR3 is 18 residues. Trimming took 4 bases from V and 0 from J, leaving 21 bases between them. Looked up from germline, CDR1 is SGHRS and CDR2 is YFSETQ. CDR3 DNA sequence: TGCGCCAGCAGCCCTACCCCGCGGCTGCCGACTAGCACAGATACGCAGTATTTT. Translation: CASSPTPRLPTSTDTQYF.

This sequence joins TRBV2 and TRBJ1-5; weak D call: TRBD1 (5 bases). The V and J ends lost 2 bases and 6 bases respectively, with 14 bases between them. The CDR3 loop spans 15 amino acids. CDR1 is SNHLY and CDR2 is FYNNEI in the germline V gene. The CDR3 bases are TGTGCCAGCAGTGAAATGGAGAGACAGCGTCAGCCCCAGCATTTT. Protein: CASSEMERQRQPQHF.

The table lists this clone with a few counts. This chain joins TRBV28 and TRBJ2-1; D is unresolved. This CDR3 is 12 amino acids long. CDR1 MDHEN and CDR2 SYDVKM come from the germline V gene. V gave up 2 bases and J gave up 10 bases, with 9 bases separating them. CDR3 DNA sequence: TGTGCCAGCAGTTTAGGGCCCAGAGAGCAGTTCTTC. It codes for CASSLGPREQFF.

J is TRBJ1-1 and V is TRBV27; D is possibly TRBD1 (6 bases). Trimming took off 3 bases at V and 1 base at J, with 9 bases between the two ends. CDR1 is MNHEY and CDR2 is SMNVEV in the germline V gene (reference sequence). The CDR3 consists of 14 residues. CDR3 protein: CASSFGGANTEAFF. The CDR3, as DNA: TGTGCCAGCAGTTTCGGGGGGGCGAACACTGAAGCTTTCTTT.

The V and J genes are TRBV7-8 and TRBJ2-1, with 7 bases that match TRBD1. The length of the CDR3 is 16 residues. Unmatched junction bases numbered 10, after V lost 5 bases and J lost 3 bases. CDR1 SGHVS and CDR2 FQNEAQ come from the germline V gene. The CDR3 nucleotides read TGTGCCAGCAGCCAGAGGGGGCAAATGAACTACAATGAGCAGTTCTTC. The encoded protein is CASSQRGQMNYNEQFF.

The genes are TRBV19 and TRBJ2-2; 11 bases fit TRBD1. CDR1 is LNHDA and CDR2 is SQIVND in the germline V gene (reference sequence). J was trimmed by 9 bases and V by 4 bases; bases with no gene match: 1. CDR3 length: 13 amino acids. DNA of the CDR3: TGTGCCAGTAGTACGGACAGGGGGCGGGAGCTGTTTTTT. Translation gives CASSTDRGRELFF.

The CDR3 nucleotides are TGTGCCAGCAAAAAGGAGACAGGGTATGTGCATGGCTACACCTTC. It translates to CASKKETGYVHGYTF. This chain joins TRBV6-4 and TRBJ1-2, with 7 bases aligning to TRBD1. CDR1 is MRHNA and CDR2 is SNTAGT in the germline V gene. J was trimmed by 6 bases and V by 7 bases; bases with no gene match: 14. This CDR3 is built from 15 residues.

V and J are TRBV7-8 and TRBJ1-4; no firm D call. This CDR3 region has 17 residues. Trimming removed 5 bases from V and 13 bases from J, with 29 bases in between. Per germline, CDR1 SGHVS and CDR2 FQNEAQ. CDR3 sequence: CASSLLGSGMGSVGLFF. CDR3 DNA: TGTGCCAGCAGCCTACTAGGCTCGGGGATGGGGAGTGTCGGACTGTTTTTT.

The J gene is TRBJ1-2, the V gene TRBV15; D remains ambiguous. V was cut by 9 bases and J by 5 bases, with 13 bases left in between. The CDR3 totals 12 residues. Germline assignment: CDR1 LNHNV and CDR2 YYDKDF (reference sequence). CDR3 loop: CATEDEGYGYTF. The CDR3 DNA is TGTGCCACTGAGGATGAGGGATATGGCTACACCTTC.

This clone was seen just once. This rearrangement joins TRBV9 to TRBJ2-7, with D possibly TRBD1 on 6 matching bases. This CDR3 is built from 14 residues. From germline, CDR1 is SGDLS and CDR2 YYNGEE. The V end lost 0 bases, the J end lost 3 bases, and 10 bases lay between the germline ends. Here the CDR3 reads CASSVASGDYEQYF. The DNA for the CDR3 is TGTGCCAGCAGCGTAGCGTCAGGGGACTACGAGCAGTACTTC. Filled out from reference TRBV9 and TRBJ2-7, the complete variable domain reads DSGVTQTPKHLITATGQRVTLRCSPRSGDLSVYWYQQSLDQGLQFLIQYYNGEERAKGNILERFSAQQFPDLHSELNLSSLELGDSALYFCASSVASGDYEQYFGPGTRLTVT.

The CDR3 nucleotides read TGTGCCAGCAGCCCCCAGGGCTCCTACGAGCAGTACTTC. This gives the protein CASSPQGSYEQYF. This rearrangement joins TRBV5-6 to TRBJ2-7; perhaps TRBD1 as D (5 bases). The CDR3 consists of 13 residues. V was clipped by 4 bases and J by 0 bases, with 8 bases between them. Germline values: CDR1 SGHDT, CDR2 YYEEEE.

As for this clone: Other nucleotide sequences in the sample specify the same CDR3. The chain carries TRBV5-1 and TRBJ1-4, with 8 bases aligning to TRBD1. The CDR3 totals 14 residues. The V and J ends lost 2 bases and 3 bases, in that order; junction bases with no gene match: 0. Germline CDR1 reads SGHRS; CDR2 reads YFSETQ. CDR3 DNA: TGCGCCAGCAGCTTACAGGGGGCTAATGAAAAACTGTTTTTT. This sequence encodes CASSLQGANEKLFF.

In its sample, this clone was seen a few times. The chain combines TRBV2 with TRBJ1-6; the match to TRBD1 covers 8 bases. Trimming cost V 7 bases and J 6 bases; bases outside gene matches: 8. The CDR3 totals 15 residues. CDR1 and CDR2 (germline): SNHLY, FYNNEI. The CDR3 sequence is CASKSDGTGNSPLHF. For the CDR3, the DNA is TGTGCCAGCAAGTCTGACGGGACAGGTAATTCACCCCTCCACTTT.

In its sample, this clone was seen a few times. The chain is built from TRBV19 and TRBJ2-2; 9 positions agree with TRBD2. CDR1 is LNHDA, CDR2 SQIVND, per germline (reference sequence). The junction had 4 bases not matched to a gene; V was cut back by 4 bases and J by 1 base. This CDR3 has 16 amino acids. The CDR3 loop reads CASSRSAGGNTGELFF. CDR3 in DNA: TGTGCCAGTAGTAGGTCAGCGGGGGGGAACACCGGGGAGCTGTTTTTT.

The genes are TRBV15 and TRBJ2-1, with 9 bases aligning to TRBD1. This CDR3 is 15 amino acids long. The J segment lost 8 bases and the V segment lost 2 bases, leaving 7 bases of the junction unmatched. CDR1 and CDR2 (germline): LNHNV, YYDKDF (reference sequence). The CDR3 is CATSRPGQGHDEQFF. The CDR3 DNA sequence: TGTGCCACCAGCAGACCGGGACAGGGTCATGATGAGCAGTTCTTC.

The chain links TRBV7-6 to TRBJ2-5, with 11 bases aligning to TRBD2. The CDR3 is 15 amino acids. Germline trimming cut 4 bases from V and 5 bases from J; bases unmatched to any gene: 6. The V gene's germline CDR1 is SGHVS and CDR2 FNYEAQ. The CDR3 nucleotides read TGTGCCAGCAGCTCGAATAGCGGGGGGGTGGAGACCCAGTACTTC. It translates to CASSSNSGGVETQYF.

This sequence joins TRBV28 and TRBJ2-2, with D tentatively TRBD1 (5 bases). CDR1 is MDHEN and CDR2 is SYDVKM in the germline V gene. V was clipped by 8 bases and J by 5 bases, with 15 bases between them. This CDR3 is 14 amino acids long. In nucleotides, the CDR3 is TGTGCCAGCCAGGGTACATATGTGACCGGGGAGCTGTTTTTT. It specifies CASQGTYVTGELFF.

The gene calls are TRBV5-1 and TRBJ2-3; D gene unclear. Trimming took 0 bases from V and 6 from J, leaving 5 bases between them. Germline CDR1 is SGHRS and CDR2 is YFSETQ. The CDR3 totals 12 residues. The CDR3 DNA sequence: TGCGCCAGCAGCTTGGGACTGGATACGCAGTATTTT. Translating it yields CASSLGLDTQYF.